These T cell receptor beta chains were read from a single sample in a study of blood T cell repertoires in COVID-19. Sequenced by immunoSEQ multiplex PCR; TCRdb stores in-frame clones only, minus some. The sample records 150,000 to 200,000 clones, just under 80% being singletons. Material for sequencing was peripheral blood. These receptors were taken from a woman aged 80 or over with acute or convalescent COVID-19. Both conserved end residues are part of each CDR3. A D gene is named only where the DNA matches it firmly. The size of a clone is reported for some rows only, either as once, few or many, or as a class for expanded clones.

d_gene: TRBD2
j_gene: TRBJ2-3
v_gene: TRBV7-9
abundance: .
CDR3aa: CASSLYGTTTDTQYF
CDR3nt: TGTGCCAGCAGCTTGTACGGGACTACCACAGATACGCAGTATTTT

d_gene: TRBD1
j_gene: TRBJ2-1
v_gene: TRBV19
abundance: .
CDR3aa: CASSDRGSVNEQFF
CDR3nt: TGTGCCAGTAGTGACAGGGGGTCGGTCAATGAGCAGTTCTTC

d_gene: .
j_gene: TRBJ2-7
v_gene: TRBV19
abundance: .
CDR3aa: CASSIKVKGPYEQYF
CDR3nt: TGTGCCAGTAGTATTAAGGTGAAGGGGCCCTACGAGCAGTACTTC

d_gene: .
j_gene: TRBJ1-3
v_gene: TRBV9
abundance: .
CDR3aa: CASSVGYRSSGNTIYF
CDR3nt: TGTGCCAGCAGCGTAGGTTATAGAAGTTCTGGAAACACCATATATTTT

d_gene: .
j_gene: TRBJ1-2
v_gene: TRBV7-9
abundance: .
CDR3aa: CASSLGAYGYTF
CDR3nt: TGTGCCAGCAGCTTAGGGGCGTATGGCTACACCTTC

d_gene: .
j_gene: TRBJ2-1
v_gene: TRBV15
abundance: .
CDR3aa: CATSRGGAVYEQFF
CDR3nt: TGTGCCACCAGCAGAGGAGGTGCGGTCTATGAGCAGTTCTTC

d_gene: .
j_gene: TRBJ2-7
v_gene: TRBV28
abundance: few
CDR3aa: CASSSPGARAYEQYF
CDR3nt: TGTGCCAGCAGTTCTCCAGGGGCGCGGGCCTACGAGCAGTACTTC

d_gene: .
j_gene: TRBJ1-2
v_gene: TRBV16
abundance: .
CDR3aa: CASTPGGGRVNYGYTF
CDR3nt: TGTGCCAGCACCCCAGGCGGCGGGAGGGTGAACTATGGCTACACCTTC

d_gene: TRBD2
j_gene: TRBJ2-1
v_gene: TRBV7-6
abundance: .
CDR3aa: CASSPSGTRLDEQFF
CDR3nt: TGTGCCAGCAGCCCGTCCGGGACTAGACTGGATGAGCAGTTCTTC

d_gene: .
j_gene: TRBJ1-6
v_gene: TRBV10-1
abundance: .
CDR3aa: CASSESPYFSSPLHF
CDR3nt: TGCGCCAGCAGTGAGTCGCCCTACTTTTCTTCACCCCTCCACTTT